A selection of T cell receptor beta chains follows, all from one sample in a study of blood T cells in healthy people across ages. From the 5' RACE reads, TCRdb called clonotypes with MiXCR, one entry per CDR3 protein. Among 1.5 million to 2 million distinct CDR3 sequences listed, roughly two fifths were seen once. The sample comprised blood. Receptor source: a human donor in good health. Both conserved end residues are part of each CDR3. The D gene is left open where the match is weak. Only some rows state a clone size, as once, few, many or a class for expanded clones.

d_call j_call clone_size v_call cdr3_aa cdr3_nt
NA TRBJ1-2 few TRBV12-3/TRBV12-4 CASSLVPYSPNYGYTF TGTGCCAGCAGTTTAGTGCCCTACAGTCCTAACTATGGCTACACCTTC
NA TRBJ1-1 NA TRBV20-1 CSARASEVWTEAFF TGCAGTGCTAGAGCCTCGGAGGTATGGACTGAAGCTTTCTTT
TRBD1 TRBJ2-7 NA TRBV2 CASRGGDRLVYEQYF TGTGCCAGCAGAGGAGGGGACAGGCTCGTGTACGAGCAGTACTTC
TRBD1 TRBJ1-5 NA TRBV7-2 CASSSDRGFYQPQHF TGTGCCAGCAGCTCTGACAGGGGCTTTTATCAGCCCCAGCATTTT
TRBD2 TRBJ2-5 NA TRBV2 CASSPGTSEEQYF TGTGCCAGCAGTCCCGGGACTAGTGAAGAGCAGTACTTC
TRBD1 TRBJ1-2 NA TRBV4-3 CASRNLDRVDYGYTF TGCGCCAGCAGAAACCTGGACAGGGTGGACTATGGCTACACCTTC
NA TRBJ1-5 NA TRBV2 CASSELWESNQPQHF TGTGCCAGCAGTGAATTGTGGGAAAGCAATCAGCCCCAGCATTTT
NA TRBJ1-2 few TRBV6-5 CASSIGQKYGYTF TGTGCCAGCAGTATTGGTCAGAAGTATGGCTACACCTTC
NA TRBJ2-3 NA TRBV12-3/TRBV12-4 CASSLLAFTDTQYF TGTGCCAGCAGTTTATTAGCGTTCACAGATACGCAGTATTTT
NA TRBJ2-5 many TRBV7-2 CASSLKVYGETQYF TGTGCCAGCAGCTTAAAGGTCTATGGAGAGACCCAGTACTTC
NA TRBJ2-1 NA TRBV12-3/TRBV12-4 CASNKLVVAYNEQFF TGTGCCAGCAATAAACTAGTAGTCGCCTACAATGAGCAGTTCTTC
TRBD2 TRBJ2-4 NA TRBV5-1 CASSLRLAVEEQYF TGCGCCAGCAGCTTGAGGCTAGCGGTGGAGGAGCAGTACTTC
NA TRBJ1-5 NA TRBV20-1 CSARGSGLPNQPQHF TGCAGTGCTAGAGGCTCAGGGCTCCCCAATCAGCCCCAGCATTTT
TRBD1 TRBJ2-1 NA TRBV20-1 CSGDRDRGVNEQFF TGCAGTGGGGACCGGGACAGGGGGGTGAATGAGCAGTTCTTC
NA TRBJ2-4 few TRBV5-1 CASSSVVGGAVAKNIQYF TGCGCCAGCAGCTCAGTGGTGGGGGGGGCGGTGGCCAAAAACATTCAGTACTTC
TRBD1 TRBJ1-4 NA TRBV6-6 CASRPDRGREKLFF TGTGCCAGCAGACCCGACAGGGGACGTGAAAAACTGTTTTTT
NA TRBJ2-1 NA TRBV18 CASSPYPQGEQFF TGTGCCAGCTCACCATACCCCCAGGGTGAGCAGTTCTTC
NA TRBJ1-2 NA TRBV6-4 CASRQNMDNCGYTF TGTGCCAGCAGACAAAACATGGATAACTGTGGCTACACCTTC
TRBD1 TRBJ1-2 NA TRBV20-1 CSAGGTAANTF TGCAGTGCTGGTGGGACAGCGGCAAACACCTTC
NA TRBJ2-3 NA TRBV28 CASSLSSLRDTQYF TGTGCCAGCAGTTTATCGAGCCTTCGAGATACGCAGTATTTT
TRBD2 TRBJ2-5 few TRBV9 CASSLDGTSYETQYF TGTGCCAGCAGCCTTGATGGGACTAGCTACGAGACCCAGTACTTC
TRBD1 TRBJ1-1 NA TRBV11-2 CASSLPGGSEAFF TGTGCCAGCAGCTTACCAGGGGGTAGTGAAGCTTTCTTT
TRBD2 TRBJ2-1 NA TRBV28 CASSFPAGGPGDNEQFF TGTGCCAGCAGTTTTCCGGCGGGGGGGCCGGGGGATAATGAGCAGTTCTTC
NA TRBJ2-1 NA TRBV7-3 CASSSQSGEQFF TGTGCCAGCAGCTCCCAATCAGGTGAGCAGTTCTTC
NA TRBJ2-5 NA TRBV13 CASSLGGGLYQETQYF TGTGCCAGCAGCTTAGGCGGGGGATTGTACCAAGAGACCCAGTACTTC
NA TRBJ2-1 NA TRBV20-1 CSASGPRVWEQFF TGCAGTGCTTCCGGGCCCCGGGTGTGGGAGCAGTTCTTC
NA TRBJ2-1 few TRBV20-1 CSATPPRHGNEQFF TGCAGTGCTACCCCCCCTAGACACGGTAATGAGCAGTTCTTC
TRBD2 TRBJ2-1 few TRBV20-1 CSASASGADNEQFF TGCAGTGCTAGTGCTAGCGGGGCCGACAATGAGCAGTTCTTC
NA TRBJ1-2 NA TRBV20-1 CSAAGTDYGYTF TGCAGTGCGGCCGGGACGGACTATGGCTACACCTTC
TRBD2 TRBJ2-1 NA TRBV5-8 CASSLAFGLAGGPNEQFF TGTGCCAGCAGCTTGGCCTTCGGACTAGCGGGGGGGCCCAATGAGCAGTTCTTC
NA TRBJ2-4 few TRBV7-8 CASSLAGLREQYF TGTGCCAGCAGCTTAGCCGGACTTAGGGAGCAGTACTTC
NA TRBJ1-2 NA TRBV27 CASSYRDLGGYTF TGTGCCAGCAGTTACAGGGACTTGGGGGGCTACACCTTC
NA TRBJ2-5 NA TRBV20-1 CSARDYQETQYF TGCAGTGCCCGGGACTACCAAGAGACCCAGTACTTC
NA TRBJ2-7 few TRBV15 CATSRDSWDGQYF TGTGCCACCAGCAGAGATTCTTGGGACGGGCAGTACTTC
NA TRBJ2-5 NA TRBV18 CASSPNPTGGETQYF TGTGCCAGCTCACCGAATCCGACAGGCGGGGAGACCCAGTACTTC
NA TRBJ1-4 NA TRBV7-9 CASSPPYRGNEKLFF TGTGCCAGCAGCCCCCCTTACCGGGGGAATGAAAAACTGTTTTTT
TRBD1 TRBJ2-1 NA TRBV5-1 CASSLISGQGRNEQFF TGCGCCAGCAGCTTGATATCGGGACAGGGCAGGAATGAGCAGTTCTTC
NA TRBJ1-2 NA TRBV29-1 CSVEDLGATGYTF TGCAGCGTTGAAGATCTAGGGGCTACTGGCTACACCTTC
NA TRBJ1-1 NA TRBV13 CASSLGDNKAFF TGTGCCAGCAGCTTAGGGGACAATAAAGCTTTCTTT
NA TRBJ2-1 once TRBV19 CASSIFPSRNEQFF TGTGCCAGTAGTATTTTCCCCTCGAGGAATGAGCAGTTCTTC
TRBD2 TRBJ2-1 few TRBV11-3 CASSLVGGWYNEQFF TGTGCCAGCAGCTTAGTGGGAGGGTGGTACAATGAGCAGTTCTTC
NA TRBJ2-4 once TRBV7-6 CASSTYRAAQEQYF TGTGCCAGCAGCACATACAGGGCCGCTCAAGAGCAGTACTTC
TRBD1 TRBJ2-5 few TRBV10-3 CAISEAGQGAGETQYF TGTGCCATCAGTGAGGCAGGACAGGGGGCAGGAGAGACCCAGTACTTC
NA TRBJ1-1 few TRBV29-1 CSVGETEAFF TGCAGCGTTGGAGAAACTGAAGCTTTCTTT
NA TRBJ1-6 NA TRBV4-2 CASRPDIVNNSPLHF TGTGCCAGCAGACCGGACATTGTTAATAATTCACCCCTCCACTTT
TRBD1 TRBJ2-7 few TRBV6-5 CASSSYGTAYEQYF TGTGCCAGCAGTTCCTACGGGACAGCCTACGAGCAGTACTTC
NA TRBJ1-4 NA TRBV7-9 CASSLAPEWLVQVTEKLFF TGTGCCAGCAGCTTAGCGCCAGAATGGTTGGTCCAAGTTACTGAAAAACTGTTTTTT
NA TRBJ2-1 NA TRBV4-1 CASSQDQAGVPNEQFF TGCGCCAGCAGCCAAGATCAGGCAGGAGTCCCCAATGAGCAGTTCTTC
NA TRBJ2-7 NA TRBV4-1 CASSQGDSGFSSYEQYF TGCGCCAGCAGCCAAGGTGATAGCGGCTTTAGCTCCTACGAGCAGTACTTC
TRBD1 TRBJ2-7 NA TRBV5-1 CASSLRTGDFSEQYF TGCGCCAGCAGCTTGAGGACAGGGGACTTCTCCGAGCAGTACTTC
TRBD1 TRBJ2-5 few TRBV5-6 CASRRDRGGGETQYF TGTGCCAGCAGGCGGGACAGGGGAGGGGGAGAGACCCAGTACTTC
TRBD1 TRBJ2-3 few TRBV29-1 CSVLVTGALTDTQYF TGCAGCGTTCTGGTGACAGGGGCTTTGACAGATACGCAGTATTTT
TRBD1 TRBJ1-2 NA TRBV6-6 CASTPRDSLFYGYTF TGTGCCAGCACCCCTAGGGACAGTCTCTTCTATGGCTACACCTTC